This T cell receptor (beta chain) originates from a study of blood T cell repertoires in COVID-19. At the level of the study: There were acute and convalescent COVID-19 samples, and they came from the United States, Italy and Spain. Nucleic acid was either cDNA or gDNA, and it came from T cells, B-cell-depleted T cells, or PBMCs.

Trimming left V 1 base short and J 1 base short, with 11 bases between. The germline CDR1 and CDR2 sequences are SGHRS and YFSETQ. The CDR3 has 15 amino acids. Original analysis: Estimation of nucleated cell counts relied on the amplification of reference gene primers. Some clones are missing from TCRdb's copy, which holds only in-frame ones; the method was immunoSEQ multiplex PCR. V and J calls and clone size are as listed in that table; D and trimming were resolved from the DNA. The sample lists about 200,000 clones, 88% seen once, with approximately 5.6% in the top ten. The origin of this receptor is a man aged 40-49 years with active or convalescent COVID-19. This chain uses TRBV5-1 with TRBJ1-2; TRBD1 might be the D (6 bases). Sequenced: peripheral blood. CDR3 nucleotides: TGCGCCAGCAGCTTGTTTACAGGGTATAACTATGGCTACACCTTC. Translated: CASSLFTGYNYGYTF. Together with reference TRBV5-1 and TRBJ1-2, the CDR3 gives the full variable domain: KAGVTQTPRYLIKTRGQQVTLSCSPISGHRSVSWYQQTPGQGLQFLFEYFSETQRNKGNFPGRFSGRQFSNSRSEMNVSTLELGDSALYLCASSLFTGYNYGYTFGSGTRLTVV.